The next 25 T cell receptor beta chains were all read from a single sample in a study of cytomegalovirus exposure and HLA in healthy donors. Primers included in the PCR were 60 Vbeta and 13 Jbeta primers. Data came from immunoSEQ multiplex PCR; TCRdb stores just in-frame clones and leaves some out. The sample yields 150,000 to 200,000 clones, about 80% seen once. The material sequenced was PBMCs. Receptors were obtained from a female donor in good health and CMV-seronegative.

CDR3 nucleotides: TGTGCCGGTGGACAGGGAGCTAACTATGGCTACACCTTC. This sequence encodes CAGGQGANYGYTF. This chain uses TRBV6-1 with TRBJ1-2; 8 bases are shared with TRBD1. V was pared by 11 bases and J by 0 bases, with 5 bases of the junction left unmatched. Germline assignment: CDR1 MNHNS and CDR2 SASEGT. The CDR3 runs 13 residues.

The rearrangement links TRBV30 to TRBJ1-3; TRBD1 aligns across 7 bases. Trimming at V came to 3 bases and at J to 4 bases, leaving 12 bases not matched to a gene. This CDR3 spans 16 amino acids. Germline V gives CDR1 GTSNPN, CDR2 SVGIG (reference sequence). This CDR3 reads CAWRRLQGPVGNTIYF. CDR3 DNA sequence: TGTGCCTGGAGAAGACTACAGGGGCCAGTCGGAAACACCATATATTTT.

This clone showed up just once. J is TRBJ1-1 and V is TRBV5-1, with TRBD1 as a possible D gene (6 bases). V lost 3 bases and J 4 bases, leaving 19 bases between the germline ends. Germline V gene sequence: CDR1 SGHRS, CDR2 YFSETQ. CDR3 length equals 16 residues. In DNA, the CDR3 is TGCGCCAGCAGCTCTGGGGGCGGGGGGCGAGGCACTGAAGCTTTCTTT. This translates into CASSSGGGGRGTEAFF. The complete variable domain, with remaining parts taken from reference TRBV5-1 and TRBJ1-1, reads KAGVTQTPRYLIKTRGQQVTLSCSPISGHRSVSWYQQTPGQGLQFLFEYFSETQRNKGNFPGRFSGRQFSNSRSEMNVSTLELGDSALYLCASSSGGGGRGTEAFFGQGTRLTVV.

The chain carries TRBV9 and TRBJ2-3; TRBD2 aligns across 9 bases. Trimming at V came to 0 bases and at J to 1 base, leaving 15 bases not matched to a gene. Looked up from germline, CDR1 is SGDLS and CDR2 is YYNGEE. This CDR3 has 20 residues. The CDR3 coding sequence is TGTGCCAGCAGCGTAGGTTGGTCGGAGCGGGGGGCCCGCGGCACAGATACGCAGTATTTT. This sequence encodes CASSVGWSERGARGTDTQYF.

This rearrangement joins TRBV2 to TRBJ1-2; 10 positions match TRBD1. The CDR3 is made up of 14 amino acids. With V trimmed by 6 bases and J by 4 bases, 5 bases remained unmatched. Germline-derived CDR1 and CDR2 are SNHLY and FYNNEI. CDR3 sequence (DNA): TGTGCCAGCAGATCGACAGGGGGCAGCTATGGCTACACCTTC. Protein product: CASRSTGGSYGYTF.

This chain connects TRBV5-4 to TRBJ2-5; TRBD1 matches at 9 bases. The CDR3 contains 16 residues. Trimming cost V 4 bases and J 5 bases; bases outside gene matches: 12. Germline CDR1 and CDR2: SGHNT and YYREEE (reference sequence). The CDR3, as DNA: TGTGCCAGCAGCGGCCCAGGACAGGGGAATTGGGAGACCCAGTACTTC. This codes for CASSGPGQGNWETQYF.

The rearrangement uses TRBV6-1 and TRBJ1-1; unclear D gene. The CDR3 sequence is 16 residues long. Germline CDR1 is MNHNS and CDR2 is SASEGT. Trimming took 4 bases from V and 0 from J, leaving 15 bases between them. The CDR3 DNA reads as TGTGCCAGCAGTGTGTCGCAGGTTGGGCTGAACACTGAAGCTTTCTTT. It codes for CASSVSQVGLNTEAFF.

This clone has more than one count but fewer than ten. The J gene is TRBJ2-5, the V gene TRBV15; TRBD1 aligns across 8 bases. V trimming: 4 bases; J trimming: 4 bases; junction bases outside the gene matches: 8. CDR1 is LNHNV and CDR2 is YYDKDF in the germline V gene (reference sequence). The CDR3 covers 15 residues. CDR3 coding DNA: TGTGCCACCAGCACACGGCAGGGGGCTGGAGAGACCCAGTACTTC. Protein product: CATSTRQGAGETQYF.

The chain's CDR3 is CSVEIPRQGAPIGELFF. The CDR3 DNA is TGCAGCGTTGAAATCCCGAGACAGGGGGCGCCGATCGGGGAGCTGTTTTTT. The V gene is TRBV29-1, the J gene TRBJ2-2, with 10 nucleotides matching TRBD1. The CDR3 runs to 17 residues. Germline V gives CDR1 SQVTM, CDR2 ANQGSEA. Germline trimming cut 2 bases from V and 7 bases from J; bases unmatched to any gene: 13.

J is TRBJ2-2 and V is TRBV18; 8 nucleotides agree with TRBD1. The junction had 5 bases not matched to a gene; V was cut back by 1 base and J by 4 bases. The CDR3 runs to 16 residues. CDR1 is KGHSH and CDR2 is LQKENI in the germline V gene. DNA for the CDR3: TGTGCCAGCTCACCACTGGGGACAGGAGGCACCGGGGAGCTGTTTTTT. It yields the protein CASSPLGTGGTGELFF. The full variable domain, rest sourced from reference TRBV18 and TRBJ2-2, is NAGVMQNPRHLVRRRGQEARLRCSPMKGHSHVYWYRQLPEEGLKFMVYLQKENIIDESGMPKERFSAEFPKEGPSILRIQQVVRGDSAAYFCASSPLGTGGTGELFFGEGSRLTVL.

The chain has TRBV5-1 and TRBJ1-5; D perhaps matches TRBD1 (6 bases). Trimming took off 2 bases at V and 6 bases at J, with 15 bases between the two ends. Germline values: CDR1 SGHRS, CDR2 YFSETQ. The CDR3 is made up of 15 amino acids. The CDR3 reads CASSFDSSQGQPQHF. Written as DNA, the CDR3 is TGCGCCAGCAGCTTCGACAGTTCACAGGGTCAGCCCCAGCATTTT.

V usage is TRBV11-2 and J usage is TRBJ2-1; a possible D gene is TRBD1 (6 bases). This CDR3 has 15 amino acids. Trimming removed 5 bases at V and 3 bases at J, with 14 bases between. CDR1 is SGHAT, CDR2 FQNNGV, per germline. The CDR3 DNA reads TGTGCCAGCAGCCCCCAAGGGGGATTCTACAATGAGCAGTTCTTC. This gives the protein CASSPQGGFYNEQFF.

The table lists this clone with a few counts. This chain links TRBV2 with TRBJ2-4; 7 bases fit TRBD1. Trimming at V came to 7 bases and at J to 6 bases, leaving 3 bases not matched to a gene. In germline, CDR1 is SNHLY, CDR2 FYNNEI. There are 12 residues in the CDR3. The DNA for the CDR3 is TGTGCCAGCAAGCCAGGGGGAAACATTCAGTACTTC. Protein product: CASKPGGNIQYF.

The chain employs TRBV19 and TRBJ2-1; 8 bases are shared with TRBD2. Germline V gene data show CDR1 as LNHDA and CDR2 as SQIVND (reference sequence). Trimming cost V 10 bases and J 6 bases; bases outside gene matches: 8. CDR3 length: 13 amino acids. The CDR3 region is CATSSGSLNEQFF. CDR3 DNA: TGTGCCACATCTAGCGGGTCCCTCAATGAGCAGTTCTTC.

V and J are TRBV30 and TRBJ1-2, with no clear D. Per the germline V gene, CDR1 is GTSNPN and CDR2 is SVGIG (reference sequence). V was shortened by 0 bases and J by 6 bases, with 11 bases between the two germline ends. The CDR3 length is 13 residues. The CDR3 DNA reads TGTGCCTGGAGTGTAACTATCGGGGATGGCTACACCTTC. It codes for CAWSVTIGDGYTF.

This chain links TRBV5-6 with TRBJ2-3; D may be TRBD2 (5 bases). The CDR3 is made up of 16 amino acids. Per the germline V gene, CDR1 is SGHDT and CDR2 is YYEEEE. The V end lost 4 bases, the J end lost 0 bases, and 15 bases lay between the germline ends. CDR3 sequence reads: CASSVVARGSTDTQYF. CDR3 sequence (DNA): TGTGCCAGCAGCGTCGTAGCGAGAGGGAGCACAGATACGCAGTATTTT.

The chain combines TRBV10-3 with TRBJ2-1, with TRBD2 matching 9 bases. The CDR3 is made up of 16 amino acids. The junction had 14 bases not matched to a gene; V was cut back by 11 bases and J by 3 bases. Germline assignment: CDR1 ENHRY and CDR2 SYGVKD. DNA of the CDR3: TGTGCCTCAGCGGGTCTAGCGGGGAACGACTACAATGAGCAGTTCTTC. The encoded protein is CASAGLAGNDYNEQFF.

Only a few counts were recorded for this clone. J is TRBJ2-2 and V is TRBV27; the D gene is possibly TRBD1 (6 bases). Trimming left V 6 bases short and J 9 bases short, with 14 bases between. Germline V lookup: CDR1 MNHEY, CDR2 SMNVEV (reference sequence). This CDR3 spans 13 amino acids. Here the CDR3 DNA reads TGTGCCAGCAGAGACAGGATGGACTGGGAGCTGTTTTTT. As protein: CASRDRMDWELFF.

This chain connects TRBV2 to TRBJ2-7, with D possibly being TRBD1 (5 bases). V was clipped by 7 bases and J by 6 bases, with 13 bases between them. This CDR3 comprises 12 residues. The germline gives CDR1 SNHLY, CDR2 FYNNEI. CDR3 residues: CASTSRGGEQYF. The CDR3 DNA follows: TGTGCCAGCACCTCAAGGGGCGGCGAGCAGTACTTC.

The V call is TRBV5-4, the J call TRBJ1-2; TRBD1 matches at 8 bases. Trimming at V came to 3 bases and at J to 6 bases, leaving 1 base not matched to a gene. In germline, CDR1 is SGHNT, CDR2 YYREEE (reference sequence). The CDR3 length is 12 residues. The CDR3, as DNA: TGTGCCAGCAGCTCGACAGGGGATGGCTACACCTTC. It translates to CASSSTGDGYTF.

V and J are TRBV4-2 and TRBJ2-7; TRBD2 agrees at 10 bases. Germline V gene lookup returns CDR1 LGHNA and CDR2 YNFKEQ. V lost 0 bases and J lost 5; bases outside the gene matches: 7. The CDR3 has 16 residues. CDR3 in DNA: TGTGCCAGCAGCCAAGATACGCCTAGCGGGAGCGACGAGCAGTACTTC. As protein: CASSQDTPSGSDEQYF.

The chain employs TRBV4-2 and TRBJ2-2; D call uncertain. With 3 bases removed from V and 7 bases from J, the gap between germline ends came to 12 bases. This CDR3 spans 14 amino acids. The germline V gene encodes CDR1 LGHNA and CDR2 YNFKEQ. CDR3 sequence: CASSHAGVGGELFF. DNA for the CDR3: TGTGCCAGCAGCCATGCAGGCGTCGGCGGGGAGCTGTTTTTT.

The chain combines TRBV6-6 with TRBJ2-3; 11 bases are shared with TRBD2. The V gene's germline CDR1 is MNHNY and CDR2 SVGAGI (reference sequence). The CDR3 has 16 amino acids. J gave up 0 bases and V 7 bases, and 6 bases lay outside the gene matches. The CDR3 spells CASKDSGGVSTDTQYF. As DNA, the CDR3 is TGTGCCAGCAAGGATAGCGGGGGGGTTAGCACAGATACGCAGTATTTT.

This chain uses TRBV18 with TRBJ1-1; D unclear. V lost 4 bases to trimming and J lost 3 bases, with 15 bases between them. CDR1 and CDR2 from the germline V gene are KGHSH and LQKENI. CDR3 length: 15 residues. CDR3 residues: CASSLTEMTDTEAFF. CDR3 coding DNA: TGTGCCAGCTCACTTACGGAGATGACGGACACTGAAGCTTTCTTT. The entire variable domain, with the rest obtained from reference TRBV18 and TRBJ1-1, is as follows: NAGVMQNPRHLVRRRGQEARLRCSPMKGHSHVYWYRQLPEEGLKFMVYLQKENIIDESGMPKERFSAEFPKEGPSILRIQQVVRGDSAAYFCASSLTEMTDTEAFFGQGTRLTVV.

This chain uses TRBV30 with TRBJ1-1; 7 bases line up with TRBD1. The CDR3 length is 14 residues. The germline gives CDR1 GTSNPN, CDR2 SVGIG (reference sequence). Trimming at V came to 0 bases and at J to 4 bases, leaving 5 bases not matched to a gene. CDR3 protein: CAWSVRSGGTEAFF. The CDR3 nucleotides are TGTGCCTGGAGTGTCCGGTCAGGGGGCACTGAAGCTTTCTTT.